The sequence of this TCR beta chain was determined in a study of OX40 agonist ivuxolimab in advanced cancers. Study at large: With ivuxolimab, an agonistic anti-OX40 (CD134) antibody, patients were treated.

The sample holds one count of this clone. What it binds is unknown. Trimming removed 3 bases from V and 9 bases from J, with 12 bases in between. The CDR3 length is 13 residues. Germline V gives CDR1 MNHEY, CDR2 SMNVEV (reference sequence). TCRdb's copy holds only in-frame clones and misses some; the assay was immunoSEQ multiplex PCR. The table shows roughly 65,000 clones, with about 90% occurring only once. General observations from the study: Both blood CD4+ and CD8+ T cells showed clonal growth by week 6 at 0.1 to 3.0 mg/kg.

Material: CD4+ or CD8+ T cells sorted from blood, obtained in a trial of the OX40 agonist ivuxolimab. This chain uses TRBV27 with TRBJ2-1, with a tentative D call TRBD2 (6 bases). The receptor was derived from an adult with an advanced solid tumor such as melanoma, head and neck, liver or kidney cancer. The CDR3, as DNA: TGTGCCAGCAGTTTGCCTACTAGCCCTGAGCAGTTCTTC. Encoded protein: CASSLPTSPEQFF.